The clone carrying this T cell receptor beta chain was counted between two and nine times. The antigen is undetermined. These data are taken from a study of T cell repertoires in cytomegalovirus infection. Study results and caveats: Based on cumulative public TCR beta family frequency, carriers of CMV plus the relevant HLA were identified. Predominance within the ex vivo response was attributable to HLA-C-restricted CMV-specific TCR beta clonotypes.

Each CDR3 protein is one row after TCRdb ran MiXCR on the reads. The table shows 310,000 or so distinct CDR3 sequences, with 25% occurring only once. CDR1 and CDR2 from the germline V gene are KGHDR and SFDVKD. The CDR3 has 14 amino acids. V lost 9 bases to trimming and J lost 4 bases, with 16 bases between them. This sequence was found in a human donor in good health (CMV status not recorded). Some clones in this sample may be carry-over from other donors' samples. The rearrangement joins TRBV24-1 to TRBJ2-3; tentatively, D is TRBD2 (6 bases). Source material: PBMCs. The CDR3 spells CATSGLTRPDTQYF. CDR3 sequence (DNA): TGTGCCACCTCAGGATTGACTAGACCAGATACGCAGTATTTT.